The 14 T cell receptor beta chains below were found in one sample sequenced in a study of tumor and adjacent non-tumor tissue in lung cancer. TCRbeta libraries were built with three rounds of nested PCR, modified from ARM-PCR. TCRdb recomputed calls from the multiplex PCR reads with MiXCR, one row per CDR3 protein. The repertoire holds about 68,000 distinct CDR3 sequences, with just under 60% as singletons. The template was RNA from unsorted bulk tissue. The sequenced sample was lung tumor tissue. The receptors here all came from a man between 50 and 59 years old with non-small cell lung cancer.

Concerning this clonotype itself: The junction does not match germline at one end; this may be a read error. The CDR3 DNA reads as TGCAGCATTGAGAGTCAAGGCTACAAGCAGTACTTC. It is translated as CSIESQGYKQYF. This rearrangement joins TRBV29-1 to TRBJ2-7; D call uncertain. The germline V gene has CDR1 SQVTM and CDR2 ANQGSEA. The CDR3 totals 12 residues.

This clonotype occurred a few times. One end of the junction varies from germline; a read error may be responsible. The rearrangement links TRBV6-5 to TRBJ2-7; tentative D call: TRBD2 (6 bases). The CDR3 covers 13 residues. CDR1 is MNHEY and CDR2 is SVGAGI in the germline V gene. In DNA, the CDR3 is TGTGCCAGCGCCCGGCGGGATGTCTATGAGCAGTATTTC. Translated, it gives CASARRDVYEQYF.

A few counts support this clonotype. Mismatch with germline at one junction end may stem from a read error. The gene calls are TRBV11-2 and TRBJ1-4; tentative D call: TRBD1 (6 bases). The CDR3 totals 18 residues. Germline CDR1 is SGHAT and CDR2 is FQNNGV. CDR3 sequence reads: CASSQPAWEQGLNGKLFF. DNA of the CDR3: TGCGCCAGCAGCCAACCCGCTTGGGAACAGGGACTTAATGGAAAACTGTTTTTT.

Concerning this clonotype: With a much larger clone just one base away, this may be a read error. Here the CDR3 reads CASSGWSGHTGELFF. The DNA for the CDR3 is TGCGCCAGCAGTGGGTGGTCAGGGCACACCGGGGAGCTGTTTTTT. V gene TRBV10-2 combines with J gene TRBJ2-2, with D perhaps matching TRBD1 (5 bases). CDR1 and CDR2 from the germline V gene are WSHSY and SAAADI. The CDR3 has 15 residues. Trimming removed 4 bases at V and 3 bases at J, with 12 bases between.

Note on this clonotype: One junction end does not reproduce the germline sequence, and a read error may be involved. The V gene is TRBV5-4, the J gene TRBJ1-1; 7 nucleotides align to TRBD1. This CDR3 region has 15 residues. CDR1 is SGHNT and CDR2 is YYREEE in the germline V gene (reference sequence). The DNA of the CDR3 is TGTGCTAGCAGCTTCGGAACAGGGGCCGGCACTGAAGCTTTCTTT. Translating gives CASSFGTGAGTEAFF.

This clonotype was observed a single time. One junction end disagrees with the germline gene, perhaps due to a read error. The chain employs TRBV5-6 and TRBJ2-7; 7 nucleotides agree with TRBD1. CDR1 is SGHDT, CDR2 YYEEEE, per germline. The CDR3 sequence is 15 residues long. CDR3 in DNA: TGTGCCGGCAGCTTGGACAGGATGCACTCCTACGGGCAGTACTTC. Protein product: CAGSLDRMHSYGQYF. The full variable domain, its missing parts supplied by reference TRBV5-6 and TRBJ2-7, is DAGVTQSPTHLIKTRGQQVTLRCSPKSGHDTVSWYQQALGQGPQFIFQYYEEEERQRGNFPDRFSGHQFPNYSSELNVNALLLGDSALYLCAGSLDRMHSYGQYFGPGTRLTVT.

On this clonotype itself: The junction and the germline gene differ at one end; a read error may be behind it. The chain recombines TRBV6-5 with TRBJ2-7, with a tentative D call TRBD2 (5 bases). There are 11 residues in the CDR3. Germline CDR1 is MNHEY and CDR2 is SVGAGI. This CDR3 is CASSYGLDQCF. CDR3 nucleotide sequence: TGTGCCAGCAGTTATGGACTCGATCAGTGCTTC.

Remarks on this clonotype: A read error may account for a junction end that differs from germline. The chain recombines TRBV11-1 with TRBJ2-5; no clear D. Per the germline V gene, CDR1 is SGHAT and CDR2 is FQDESV (reference sequence). The CDR3 spans 12 residues. The CDR3 region has the DNA TGTGCCAGCAGTTTAACAAAGGAGACCCGGTACTTC. Its translation: CASSLTKETRYF.

J is TRBJ2-3 and V is TRBV7-9, with TRBD2 identical over 7 bases. Looked up from germline, CDR1 is SEHNR and CDR2 is FQNEAQ (reference sequence). The CDR3 loop spans 15 amino acids. Germline trimming cut 7 bases from V and 1 base from J; bases unmatched to any gene: 8. The CDR3 is CASTSQSGGTDTQYF. DNA for the CDR3: TGTGCCAGCACCTCCCAGAGCGGGGGCACAGATACGCAGTATTTT.

Comments on this clonotype: This may arise from a read error, as a much more abundant clone is one base away. The chain has TRBV6-1 and TRBJ2-1, with D tentatively TRBD2 (6 bases). Germline CDR1 is MNHNS and CDR2 is SASEGT. V lost 10 bases to trimming and J lost 0 bases, with 16 bases between them. The CDR3 extends over 15 amino acids. The CDR3 protein is CATSRTSISYNEQFF. The CDR3 nucleotides read TGTGCCACCAGCAGAACTAGCATCTCCTACAATGAGCAGTTCTTC.

V and J are TRBV5-1 and TRBJ2-2; D may be TRBD2 (6 bases). The V and J ends lost 4 bases and 1 base respectively, with 17 bases between them. CDR1 SGHRS and CDR2 YFSETQ come from the germline V gene. The CDR3 totals 17 residues. The CDR3 DNA is TGCGCCAGCAGCCGGCAAATTTTGGGGGGGAACACCGGGGAGCTGTTTTTT. Residues: CASSRQILGGNTGELFF.

Of note for this clonotype: At one end the junction does not follow the germline gene, possibly because of a read error. V is TRBV11-3 and J is TRBJ2-7; 8 bases match TRBD1. The CDR3 totals 15 residues. Germline CDR1 is SGHNT and CDR2 is YENEEA. CDR3 sequence reads: CASTLGATGVYEQYF. The CDR3 nucleotides are TGTGCCAGCACCTTAGGTGCGACAGGGGTATACGAGCAGTACTTC.

The rearrangement joins TRBV11-2 to TRBJ2-1; D not certain. The CDR3 consists of 14 residues. The germline V gene has CDR1 SGHAT and CDR2 FQNNGV. V lost 6 bases, J lost 6 bases, and 15 bases lay in between. CDR3 sequence reads: CASSIGRWVNEQFF. CDR3 DNA: TGTGCCAGCAGTATAGGACGCTGGGTCAATGAGCAGTTCTTC. The whole variable domain, filled in from reference TRBV11-2 and TRBJ2-1, reads EAGVAQSPRYKIIEKRQSVAFWCNPISGHATLYWYQQILGQGPKLLIQFQNNGVVDDSQLPKDRFSAERLKGVDSTLKIQPAKLEDSAVYLCASSIGRWVNEQFFGPGTRLTVL.

In this sample, this clonotype turned up a few times. A clone one base away is much larger, so this may be a read error. The chain employs TRBV5-6 and TRBJ2-5, with D perhaps matching TRBD2 (5 bases). V gave up 7 bases and J gave up 8 bases, with 15 bases separating them. Germline V lookup: CDR1 SGHDT, CDR2 YYEEEE. This CDR3 is 12 amino acids long. DNA of the CDR3: TGTGCCAGCGTCAAAGTGAGGGATACCCAGTACTTC. This encodes CASVKVRDTQYF.